Presented here are 8 T cell receptor beta chains from one specimen sequenced in a study of T-cell reconstitution after alpha-beta-depleted transplantation in children. Preparation of the TCRbeta library used unique molecular identifiers. TCRdb re-called the PCR reads with MiXCR, one entry per CDR3 protein. The sample records just over 950,000 distinct CDR3 sequences, about 30% being singletons. Source: PBMCs, mostly from graft donor cells, taken 360 days after TCRalphabeta/CD19-depleted stem cell transplant. The receptors were sampled from a boy younger than two who had a stem cell transplant for SCID, so the T cells may come from the graft donor.

The chain carries TRBV6-1 and TRBJ1-1; no clear D gene. The germline CDR1 and CDR2 sequences are MNHNS and SASEGT. V dropped 6 bases and J dropped 4 bases, with 15 bases sitting between them. CDR3 length: 14 amino acids. The CDR3, as DNA: TGTGCCAGCAGAGATGATCCGCGGGGCACTGAAGCTTTCTTT. This sequence encodes CASRDDPRGTEAFF.

This clonotype has only a few counts. Germline is not matched at one junction end, which may reflect a read error. The gene calls are TRBV7-6 and TRBJ2-5, with TRBD1 matching over 7 bases. The germline V gene has CDR1 SGHVS and CDR2 FNYEAQ. The CDR3 loop spans 14 amino acids. The CDR3 region is CASSPNRGQEAQYF. DNA of the CDR3: TGTGCCAGCAGCCCTAACAGGGGACAAGAGGCCCAGTACTTC.

V is TRBV3-1 and J is TRBJ1-2; weak D call: TRBD1 (5 bases). Germline assignment: CDR1 LGHDT and CDR2 YNNKEL (reference sequence). This CDR3 comprises 13 residues. V lost 5 bases, J lost 3 bases, and 10 bases lay in between. This CDR3 is CASSLRDDYGYTF. Written as DNA, the CDR3 is TGTGCCAGCAGCTTGCGGGACGACTATGGCTACACCTTC.

This clonotype occurred a few times. The chain employs TRBV20-1 and TRBJ1-2; possible D gene TRBD1, 6 bases. V lost 6 bases and J lost 2, with 13 bases in between. CDR3 length equals 13 residues. Germline V CDR1 and CDR2: DFQATT, SNEGSKA (reference sequence). CDR3 region: CSAVTGYNYGYTF. CDR3 sequence (DNA): TGCAGTGCCGTTACAGGGTACAACTATGGCTACACCTTC.

This clonotype came up a few times. The junction and the germline gene differ at one end; a read error may be behind it. The genes are TRBV7-9 and TRBJ1-4, with D maybe TRBD1 (5 bases). The germline V gene encodes CDR1 SEHNR and CDR2 FQNEAQ (reference sequence). The CDR3 runs 14 residues. This chain's CDR3 is CASSLAGGNEKLFF. CDR3 bases: TGCGCCAGCAGCTTGGCCGGGGGGAATGAAAAACTGTTTTTT.

The J gene is TRBJ2-7, the V gene TRBV2; D is unresolved. V lost 3 bases and J 5 bases, leaving 11 bases between the germline ends. Germline-derived CDR1 and CDR2 are SNHLY and FYNNEI. This CDR3 is 13 amino acids long. The CDR3 loop is CASSDIPRDEQYF. In DNA form, the CDR3 reads TGTGCCAGCAGTGACATACCAAGAGACGAGCAGTACTTC.

The sample holds a few counts of this clonotype. V is TRBV15 and J is TRBJ1-2; 7 bases map to TRBD1. This CDR3 is built from 13 residues. The germline V gene has CDR1 LNHNV and CDR2 YYDKDF (reference sequence). After removal of 5 bases from V and 2 bases from J, the junction contained 2 bases not matched to a gene. The CDR3 loop is CATSPDRNYGYTF. The CDR3 DNA reads as TGTGCCACCAGCCCGGACAGGAACTATGGCTACACCTTC. The variable domain in full, with the rest retrieved from reference TRBV15 and TRBJ1-2, is DAMVIQNPRYQVTQFGKPVTLSCSQTLNHNVMYWYQQKSSQAPKLLFHYYDKDFNNEADTPDNFQSRRPNTSFCFLDIRSPGLGDTAMYLCATSPDRNYGYTFGSGTRLTVV.

The V call is TRBV5-1, the J call TRBJ2-1; D is possibly TRBD1 or TRBD2 (5 bases each). The germline CDR1 and CDR2 sequences are SGHRS and YFSETQ. This CDR3 has 14 residues. V gave up 4 bases and J gave up 5 bases, with 13 bases separating them. CDR3 amino acids: CASSPGTSNNEQFF. Written as DNA, the CDR3 is TGCGCCAGCAGCCCCGGGACCAGCAACAATGAGCAGTTCTTC.